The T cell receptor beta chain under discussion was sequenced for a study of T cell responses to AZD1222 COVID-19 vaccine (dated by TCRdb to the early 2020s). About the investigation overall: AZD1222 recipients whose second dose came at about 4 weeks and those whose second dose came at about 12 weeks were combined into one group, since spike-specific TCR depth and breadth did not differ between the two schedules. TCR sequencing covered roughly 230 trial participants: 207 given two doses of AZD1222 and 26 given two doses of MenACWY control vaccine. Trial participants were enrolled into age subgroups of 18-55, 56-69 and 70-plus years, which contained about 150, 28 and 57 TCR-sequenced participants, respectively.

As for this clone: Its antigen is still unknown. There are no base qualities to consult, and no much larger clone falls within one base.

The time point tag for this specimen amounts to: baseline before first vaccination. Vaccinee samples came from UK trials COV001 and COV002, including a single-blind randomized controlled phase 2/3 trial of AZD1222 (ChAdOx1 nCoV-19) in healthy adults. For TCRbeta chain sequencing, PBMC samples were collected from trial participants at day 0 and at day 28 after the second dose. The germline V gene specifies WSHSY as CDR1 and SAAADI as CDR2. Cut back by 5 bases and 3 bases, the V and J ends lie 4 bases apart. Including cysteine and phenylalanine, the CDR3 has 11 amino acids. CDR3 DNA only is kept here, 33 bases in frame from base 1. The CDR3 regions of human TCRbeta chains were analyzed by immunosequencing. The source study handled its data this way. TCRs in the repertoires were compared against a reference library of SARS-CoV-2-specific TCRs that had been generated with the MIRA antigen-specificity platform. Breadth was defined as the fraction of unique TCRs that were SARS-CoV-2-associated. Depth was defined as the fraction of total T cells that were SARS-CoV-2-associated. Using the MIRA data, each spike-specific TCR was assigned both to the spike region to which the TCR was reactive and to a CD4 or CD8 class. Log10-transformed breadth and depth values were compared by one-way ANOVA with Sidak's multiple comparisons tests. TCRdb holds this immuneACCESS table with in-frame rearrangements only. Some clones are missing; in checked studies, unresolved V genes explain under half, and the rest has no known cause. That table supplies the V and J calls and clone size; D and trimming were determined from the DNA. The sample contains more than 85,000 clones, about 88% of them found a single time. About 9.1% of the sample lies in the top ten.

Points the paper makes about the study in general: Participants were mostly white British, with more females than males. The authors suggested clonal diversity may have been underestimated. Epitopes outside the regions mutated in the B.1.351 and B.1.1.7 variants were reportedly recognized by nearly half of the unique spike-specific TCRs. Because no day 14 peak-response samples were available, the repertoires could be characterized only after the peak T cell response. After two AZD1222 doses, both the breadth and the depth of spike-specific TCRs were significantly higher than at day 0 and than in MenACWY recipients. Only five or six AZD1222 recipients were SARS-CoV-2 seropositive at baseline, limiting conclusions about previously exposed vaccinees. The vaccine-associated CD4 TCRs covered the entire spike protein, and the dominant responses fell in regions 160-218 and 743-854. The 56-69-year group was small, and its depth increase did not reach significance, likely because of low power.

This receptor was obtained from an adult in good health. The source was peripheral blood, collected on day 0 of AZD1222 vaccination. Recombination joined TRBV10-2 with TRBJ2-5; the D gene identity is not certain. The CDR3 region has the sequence CASSSKETQYF. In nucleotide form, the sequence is TGCGCCAGCAGTTCTAAAGAGACCCAGTACTTC.